This entry describes one T cell receptor (beta chain). What antigen it recognizes has not been identified. No base qualities exist here, and no much larger clone lies one base off it. The cohort was made up of several hundred healthy bone marrow donors. At the time of sampling, all cohort members were nominally healthy, though unrecorded immune exposures were likely present. The donor tested CMV seronegative and was one of the 352 seronegative cohort members. Every donor gave a peripheral blood sample, and the peripheral blood mononuclear cells from that sample were used for TCR beta sequencing. The Qiagen DNeasy Blood Extraction Kit was used to extract genomic DNA from the blood cell samples. Library creation used the immunoSEQ multiplex PCR assay. For the multiplex PCR, a mixture combining 60 forward primers for TCR Vbeta segments and 13 reverse primers for TCR Jbeta segments was used. A multiplex PCR assay on genomic DNA amplified the CDR3 region of rearranged TCR beta genes. On the Illumina HiSeq System, the amplified TCR beta libraries were sequenced as 87-base-pair reads. Concerning the study's data processing: A later analysis counted 75 million to 100 million unique TCR beta chains across the 550 to 750 repertoires, and 10 million to 12 million of these chains were shared by at least two donors. Raw reads were error-corrected and collapsed into unique sequences by a nearest-neighbor algorithm in which closely related sequences were merged to remove PCR and sequencing errors. CDR3 sequences were aligned to IMGT reference sequences to assign V, D and J gene segments. For a sequence to be retained, a match of at least six nucleotides was required to both a V gene segment and a J gene segment. Rearrangements were called productive when the CDR3 lacked stop codons and stayed in frame with V and J; all others were non-productive. Following IMGT convention, CDR3 was defined as the stretch from the second conserved V-encoded cysteine to the conserved J-encoded phenylalanine. In an earlier analysis of more than 550 of the donors, sequences lacking an unambiguous match to a single V gene segment were excluded. An earlier analysis of several hundred of the donors called V segments functional above 56.7% productive rearrangements and segregating when the between-donor standard deviation exceeded 5%. A statistical classification framework was developed to diagnose cytomegalovirus status using the catalog of TCR beta chain sequences. A later analysis assigned V and J genes by comparing TCR nucleotide sequences with IMGT/GENE-DB human TR gene sequences. In a later analysis, CDR3 sequences and most-parsimonious VDJ recombination scenarios were assigned using the TCRdist pipeline. In a later analysis, each TCR beta chain was defined by its CDR3 amino acid sequence together with its V-gene family, and reads lacking a unique V-gene family were excluded. To address suspected cross-contamination and a sequencing artifact, a later analysis removed a few hundred highly shared, low-generation-probability nucleotide sequences. In a later analysis, a clonal expansion index for each public chain was calculated from normalized within-repertoire ranks of inferred template counts. A later analysis computed generation probabilities with a VDJ recombination model fitted to out-of-frame rearrangements, and checked the results against IGoR. Hypergeometric tests were used in a later analysis to score TCR-TCR, TCR-HLA and TCR-CMV co-occurrence, with a repertoire-size bias correction applied to the TCR pairs. A later analysis estimated false discovery rates by permuting HLA or CMV assignments 20 times. In a later analysis, co-occurring TCRs were grouped with DBSCAN, and TCRdist sequence similarity was added when clustering was performed within HLA-allele-positive subsets. For co-occurrence clustering, repertoires with fewer than 30,000 or more than 120,000 public chains were excluded, along with several repertoires with anomalous nucleotide sharing. TCRdb mirrors the immuneACCESS table, restricted to in-frame sequences. Some clones are absent from its copies; in checked studies, under half trace to an unresolved V gene, and the reason for the others is unknown. That table supplies the V and J calls and clone size; D and trimming were determined from the DNA. This sample is represented by fewer than 200,000 clones; less than 90% of them were singletons. Over 1.5% of the sample is held by the ten biggest clonotypes.

The data are from a study of cytomegalovirus exposure and HLA in healthy donors (dated by TCRdb to 2016 to 2017). At the level of the whole study: An earlier analysis of roughly 630 of the donors reported 276 Gb of sequence data and 100 million to 140 million unique TCR beta sequences from 150 million to 200 million T cells. About 320 gigabases of sequencing data and approximately 93 million unique TCR sequences were included in an early release covering 500 to 750 HLA-typed donors. The genetic ancestry cluster associated with self-reported Caucasian donors included around four fifths of the 350 to 500 genotyped donors. The aim of the study was to test whether cataloging public T cell receptors could identify signatures of past pathogen exposure. The study used immunosequencing to profile the T cell repertoires of about 670 subjects and linked those repertoires to cytomegalovirus serostatus. A separate validation cohort of about 110 different subjects was used in addition to the roughly 700-subject first cohort. The study combined high-throughput TCR immunosequencing, statistical association of individual TCRs with disease status, and machine learning to predict cytomegalovirus infection status. A later analysis re-analyzed previously published TCR beta repertoires from roughly 600 donors and added high-resolution HLA genotyping to study TCR occurrence patterns. Rather than using new phenotypic data, the later analysis identified candidate immune exposures from TCR beta sequences and from how often those sequences occurred across donors. An earlier analysis of 587 of the donors applied high-throughput TCR beta sequencing to assess whether each TCR beta V gene segment acted as functional or pseudogenic. Donor age, sex, ethnicity and CMV serostatus were compiled alongside the repertoire data. A later genetic analysis took genome-wide SNP genotypes for about 65% of the 666 donors and used that subset as a discovery cohort. Every repertoire in the discovery cohort had been generated on one and the same sequencing platform. Class I and class II HLA loci were covered by the typing at four-digit resolution. Typing coverage varied by locus: about 629-640 donors for A, B, C, DRB1 and DQB1; roughly 560 for DQA1; about 600 for DPA1; 450 to 480 for DPB1. Five DR-DQ haplotypes were handled as single units for association and clustering, since linkage in the cohort was strong. Among around 400 genotyped donors of the cohort, an average of around 250,000 unique TCR beta nucleotide sequences was sequenced per donor, of which about 18% were non-productive. Study-level results and caveats: A later analysis associated 16,951 TCR beta sequences with specific HLA alleles at a false discovery rate of 0.05. The only immune exposure information available for the cohort was CMV serostatus. According to a later genetic analysis, donors in an Asian-associated ancestry cluster had fewer N-insertions in productive TCRs than the approximately 700-donor mean. The study listed 164 TCR beta chains as associated with cytomegalovirus. The presence/absence analyses assumed that sequencing depth was roughly uniform across donors, and that assumption may not be true. Because counts were too low, seventeen rarely observed V segments, including chromosome 9 orphons, were excluded from the earlier analysis of several hundred of the donors. A later analysis reported that several top co-occurrence clusters appeared linked to parvovirus B19, influenza, CMV and Epstein-Barr virus. V-gene and J-gene trimming of TCR beta chains was associated with a missense DCLRE1C variant in a later genetic analysis, and the association was replicated in an independent cohort. Because HLA typing was missing for some donors at each locus, association tests included only the typed subset. Most TCR sequences were observed very rarely across donors, whereas some public TCRs were present in many individuals. In a later analysis, most CMV-associated TCR beta chains were found to appear HLA-restricted, with HLA associations seemingly driven largely by CMV exposure. According to the authors, the approach could potentially be generalized to other disease states and immunological phenotypes. A further reported finding was that TCR beta sequences accurately predicted the HLA-A and HLA-B alleles for most subjects in the first cohort. In this cohort, only TCR beta chains were sequenced, and detectable features were limited by the absence of alpha or paired-chain data. In a later analysis, TCR association rates were found to vary across HLA loci, with the most associated TCRs seen for DRB1 alleles and the fewest for HLA-C alleles. Some IMGT-functional V segments, including TRBV6-2 and TRBV6-3, could not be distinguished by the 87-base-pair reads and were therefore excluded. Strong co-occurrence of HLA alleles, especially DR and DQ, made assigning TCR associations to individual alleles difficult. Correlated functional status among segregating V segments might reflect linkage disequilibrium, but an unknown experimental factor could not be ruled out. In an earlier analysis of over 550 of the donors, most TCR beta V segments were observed in productive rearrangements about 90% or about 30% of the time, broadly matching IMGT annotations. In both the original and validation cohorts, the classifier was reported to diagnose cytomegalovirus status with high specificity and sensitivity. The sequencing pipeline was judged likely to have produced a cluster of highly shared sequence variants as a technical artifact. A few of the identified cytomegalovirus-associated TCR beta chains were confirmed in vitro to be specific for cytomegalovirus antigens. A later analysis found that HLA-associated TCR beta chains were more clonally expanded and had lower generation probabilities than equally common non-associated chains.

Relative to germline, V is missing 5 bases and J is missing 1 base, with 2 bases of the junction outside any gene match. Including the terminal cysteine and phenylalanine, the CDR3 comprises 16 residues. The entry retains the CDR3 DNA only, 48 bases that are in frame from base 1. The germline V gene yields MDHEN for CDR1 and SYDVKM for CDR2. The material sequenced was PBMCs. This receptor chain uses TRBV28 and TRBJ2-5, and TRBD2 aligns with 15 junction nucleotides. The TCR originated in a man over 45 in good health and CMV-seronegative. CDR3 sequence: CASSMGLAGGQETQYF. The sequenced DNA: TGTGCCAGCAGTATGGGACTAGCGGGAGGCCAAGAGACCCAGTACTTC.